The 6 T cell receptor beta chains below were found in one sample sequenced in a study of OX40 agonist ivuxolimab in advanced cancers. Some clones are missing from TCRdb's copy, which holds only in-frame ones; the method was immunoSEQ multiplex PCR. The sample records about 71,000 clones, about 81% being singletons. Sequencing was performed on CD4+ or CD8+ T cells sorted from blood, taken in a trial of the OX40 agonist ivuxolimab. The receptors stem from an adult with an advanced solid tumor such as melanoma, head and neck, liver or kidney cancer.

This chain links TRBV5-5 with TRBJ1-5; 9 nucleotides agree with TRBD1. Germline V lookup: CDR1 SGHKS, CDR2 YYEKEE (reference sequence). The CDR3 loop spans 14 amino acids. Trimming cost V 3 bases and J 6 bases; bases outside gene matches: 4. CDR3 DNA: TGTGCCAGCAGCTGGACAGGGGCTACTCAGCCCCAGCATTTT. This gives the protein CASSWTGATQPQHF.

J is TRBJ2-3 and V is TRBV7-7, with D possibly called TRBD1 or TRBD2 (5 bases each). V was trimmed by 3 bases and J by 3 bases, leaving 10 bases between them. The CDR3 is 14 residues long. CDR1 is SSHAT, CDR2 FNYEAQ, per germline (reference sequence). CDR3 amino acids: CASSFNGATDTQYF. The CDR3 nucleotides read TGTGCCAGCAGCTTCAACGGGGCAACAGATACGCAGTATTTT.

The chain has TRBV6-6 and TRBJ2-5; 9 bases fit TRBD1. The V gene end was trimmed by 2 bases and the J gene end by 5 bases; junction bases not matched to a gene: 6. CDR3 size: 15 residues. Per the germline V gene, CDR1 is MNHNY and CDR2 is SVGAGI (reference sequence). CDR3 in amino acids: CASSYVTGGAETQYF. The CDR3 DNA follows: TGTGCCAGCAGTTACGTAACAGGGGGCGCGGAGACCCAGTACTTC.

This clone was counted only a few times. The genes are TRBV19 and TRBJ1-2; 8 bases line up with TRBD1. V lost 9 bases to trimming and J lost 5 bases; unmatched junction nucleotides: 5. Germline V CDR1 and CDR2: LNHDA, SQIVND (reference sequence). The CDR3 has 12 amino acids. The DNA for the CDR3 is TGTGCCAGCGGGACAGGAGCGTATGGCTACACCTTC. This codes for CASGTGAYGYTF. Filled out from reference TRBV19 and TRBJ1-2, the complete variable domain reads DGGITQSPKYLFRKEGQNVTLSCEQNLNHDAMYWYRQDPGQGLRLIYYSQIVNDFQKGDIAEGYSVSREKKESFPLTVTSAQKNPTAFYLCASGTGAYGYTFGSGTRLTVV.

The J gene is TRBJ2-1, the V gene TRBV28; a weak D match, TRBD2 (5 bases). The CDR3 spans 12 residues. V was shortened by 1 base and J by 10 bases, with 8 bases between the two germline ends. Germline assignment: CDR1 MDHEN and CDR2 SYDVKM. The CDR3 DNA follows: TGTGCCAGCAGTTTATCGCCGGGAGAGCAGTTCTTC. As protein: CASSLSPGEQFF.

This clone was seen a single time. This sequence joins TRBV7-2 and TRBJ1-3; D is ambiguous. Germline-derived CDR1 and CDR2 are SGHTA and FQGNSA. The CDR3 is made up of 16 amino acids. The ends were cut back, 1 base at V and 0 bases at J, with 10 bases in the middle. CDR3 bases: TGTGCCAGCAGCTTAGTGAACCGGGTCTCTGGAAACACCATATATTTT. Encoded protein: CASSLVNRVSGNTIYF.